Reported below is one TCR beta chain. The sample belongs to a study of blood T cell repertoires in COVID-19. Turning to the study itself: COVID-19 samples from acute and convalescent phases originated in the United States, Italy and Spain. From T cells, B-cell-depleted T cells, or PBMCs came the material, which was cDNA or gDNA.

V lost 4 bases and J lost 6; bases outside the gene matches: 11. This CDR3 spans 15 amino acids. Germline V gives CDR1 SGHDT, CDR2 YYEEEE. Seattle participants joined during active infection and were tracked over time. Some clones are missing from TCRdb's copy, which holds only in-frame ones; the method was immunoSEQ multiplex PCR. The repertoire includes a few hundred thousand clones, roughly 90% of them detected once, and around 0.96% sits in the top ten. This TCR derives from a woman aged 40 to 50 with COVID-19, enrolled during active disease. The source material was peripheral blood. The chain carries TRBV5-6 and TRBJ1-2, with 8 bases lining up with TRBD1. The CDR3 DNA sequence: TGTGCCAGCAGCCGCCTTGACAGGGGTTGGAATGGCTACACCTTC. Translation: CASSRLDRGWNGYTF.